These 7 T cell receptor beta chains share one sample of origin, sequenced in a study of blood T cells in healthy people across ages. Together with a sample-barcoded 5' primer, a J-beta primer mix was included in a second PCR lasting about 7 to 12 cycles. TCRdb recomputed calls from the 5' RACE reads with MiXCR, one row per CDR3 protein. This sample yields around 790,000 distinct CDR3 sequences, of which around two fifths are seen a single time; roughly 19% belongs to the top ten. Sequenced material: blood. The source is a man in his 60s in good health.

The rearrangement joins TRBV2 to TRBJ1-2; D not certain. The ends were cut back, 3 bases at V and 0 bases at J, with 8 bases in the middle. Germline V gene data show CDR1 as SNHLY and CDR2 as FYNNEI. The CDR3 is made up of 14 amino acids. The CDR3 DNA reads TGTGCCAGCAGTGACCGAGGGACTAACTATGGCTACACCTTC. Translation gives CASSDRGTNYGYTF. The complete variable domain, with remaining parts taken from reference TRBV2 and TRBJ1-2, reads EPEVTQTPSHQVTQMGQEVILRCVPISNHLYFYWYRQILGQKVEFLVSFYNNEISEKSEIFDDQFSVERPDGSNFTLKIRSTKLEDSAMYFCASSDRGTNYGYTFGSGTRLTVV.

With respect to this clonotype: Compared with germline, one end of the junction differs, possibly owing to a read error. As DNA, the CDR3 is TGCGCCAGCAGTCCACAACGTAGTCGCTCCCACAATGAGCAGTTCTTC. Its translation is CASSPQRSRSHNEQFF. This chain uses TRBV4-3 with TRBJ2-1, with no clear D. Germline CDR1 reads LGHNA; CDR2 reads YSLEER. The CDR3 covers 16 residues.

Only one count was recorded for this clonotype. The J gene is TRBJ1-1, the V gene TRBV7-2; D possibly corresponds to TRBD1 (5 bases). The germline V and J ends were trimmed by 5 bases and 0 bases, with 22 bases remaining between them. Germline-derived CDR1 and CDR2 are SGHTA and FQGNSA. This CDR3 contains 18 residues. The DNA of the CDR3 is TGTGCCAGCAGCCGGTTGGCAGCCGCAGGGATTATGAACACTGAAGCTTTCTTT. This encodes CASSRLAAAGIMNTEAFF. Variable domain in full (rest from reference TRBV7-2 and TRBJ1-1): GAGVSQSPSNKVTEKGKDVELRCDPISGHTALYWYRQSLGQGLEFLIYFQGNSAPDKSGLPSDRFSAERTGGSVSTLTIQRTQQEDSAVYLCASSRLAAAGIMNTEAFFGQGTRLTVV.

This clonotype turned up a few times. The V gene is TRBV27, the J gene TRBJ2-4; TRBD1 aligns across 10 bases. Matching the DNA end better, TRBJ2-7 makes the J call doubtful. The CDR3 is 14 residues long. Germline lookup yields CDR1 MNHEY and CDR2 SMNVEV (reference sequence). CDR3 amino acids: CASRPRQGAYEQYF. The CDR3 coding sequence is TGTGCCAGCAGACCGAGACAGGGGGCTTACGAGCAGTACTTC.

The chain carries TRBV6-4 and TRBJ2-5, with unresolved D. Germline V gene sequence: CDR1 MRHNA, CDR2 SNTAGT. CDR3 length: 14 residues. V lost 2 bases to trimming and J lost 0 bases, with 7 bases between them. CDR3 in DNA: TGTGCCAGCAGTGACGGGCGGAACCAAGAGACCCAGTACTTC. It yields the protein CASSDGRNQETQYF.

This chain connects TRBV12-3 or TRBV12-4 to TRBJ1-1, with unresolved D. The V end was cut by 3 bases, the J end by 4 bases, with 9 bases between. The CDR3 has 13 amino acids. As DNA, the CDR3 is TGTGCCAGCAGTTTTGAACAGTTCACTGAAGCTTTCTTT. Translating it yields CASSFEQFTEAFF.

The rearrangement joins TRBV3-1 to TRBJ2-5; possibly TRBD1 or TRBD2 for D (5 bases each). The better agreement between TRBJ2-7 and the DNA end casts doubt on the J call. Germline V gene lookup returns CDR1 LGHDT and CDR2 YNNKEL (reference sequence). This CDR3 comprises 14 residues. The CDR3 region is CASSYGTRHNEQYF. The CDR3 DNA sequence: TGTGCCAGCAGCTATGGGACGAGACACAACGAGCAGTACTTC.